A selection of T cell receptor beta chains follows, all from one sample in a study of vaccination and CD4 T cells after COVID-19. For these receptors, no antigen is known. TCRdb reprocessed the PCR reads via MiXCR and lists one record per CDR3 protein. The sample lists some 18,000 distinct CDR3 sequences; 56% were seen once. The material sequenced was CD4+ T cells from blood, cultured in vitro. The receptors here all came from a human donor who had recovered from COVID-19. Each CDR3 is given with its conserved first and last residue.

j_call v_call cdr3_aa
TRBJ1-6 TRBV27 CASRQRDRWDSPLHF
TRBJ1-2 TRBV18 CASSPDRAYGYTF
TRBJ2-7 TRBV6-1 CASNERSGYEQYF
TRBJ2-1 TRBV7-3 CASSLTGGPGNEQFF
TRBJ2-1 TRBV29-1 CSVAGGSSYNEQFF
TRBJ1-5 TRBV6-2/TRBV6-3 CASSNRQDQPQHF
TRBJ2-1 TRBV6-2/TRBV6-3 CASSLRQGSNEQFF
TRBJ1-6 TRBV3-1 CASSQHRNSPLHF
TRBJ2-2 TRBV7-9 CASSTLVGGAFTGELFF
TRBJ1-1 TRBV6-2/TRBV6-3 CASSLRDRATEAFF
TRBJ2-2 TRBV9 CASSVVLGSGELFF
TRBJ1-4 TRBV7-2 CASSSDRGDEKLFF
TRBJ2-1 TRBV20-1 CSAPGEANNEQFF
TRBJ1-5 TRBV6-5 CASSYRQGQQPQHF
TRBJ1-2 TRBV28 CASNPPRGPYGYTF
TRBJ1-1 TRBV6-1 CASKDTLNTEAFF